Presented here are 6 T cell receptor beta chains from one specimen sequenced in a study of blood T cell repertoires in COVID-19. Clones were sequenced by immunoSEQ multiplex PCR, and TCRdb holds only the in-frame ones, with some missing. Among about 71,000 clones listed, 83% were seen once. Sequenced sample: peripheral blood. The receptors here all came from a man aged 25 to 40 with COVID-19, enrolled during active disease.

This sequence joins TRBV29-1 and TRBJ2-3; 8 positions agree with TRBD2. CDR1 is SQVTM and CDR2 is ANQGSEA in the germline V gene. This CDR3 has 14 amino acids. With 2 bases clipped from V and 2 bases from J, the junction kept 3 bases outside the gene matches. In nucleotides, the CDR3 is TGCAGCGTTGAACGGGGGGGATTCACAGATACGCAGTATTTT. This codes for CSVERGGFTDTQYF.

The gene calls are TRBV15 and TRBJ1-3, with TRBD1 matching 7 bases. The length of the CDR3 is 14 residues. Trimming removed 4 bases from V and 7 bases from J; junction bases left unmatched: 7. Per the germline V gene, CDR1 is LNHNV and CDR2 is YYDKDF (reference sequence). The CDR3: CATSTQGEWNTIYF. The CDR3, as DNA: TGTGCCACCAGCACCCAGGGGGAGTGGAACACCATATATTTT. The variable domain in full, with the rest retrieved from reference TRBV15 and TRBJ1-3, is DAMVIQNPRYQVTQFGKPVTLSCSQTLNHNVMYWYQQKSSQAPKLLFHYYDKDFNNEADTPDNFQSRRPNTSFCFLDIRSPGLGDTAMYLCATSTQGEWNTIYFGEGSWLTVV.

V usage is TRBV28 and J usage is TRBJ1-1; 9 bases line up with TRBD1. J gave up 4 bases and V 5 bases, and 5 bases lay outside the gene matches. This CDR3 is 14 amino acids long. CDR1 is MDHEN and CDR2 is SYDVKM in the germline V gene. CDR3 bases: TGTGCCAGCAGTCCAGGACAGGGGCCCACTGAAGCTTTCTTT. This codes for CASSPGQGPTEAFF.

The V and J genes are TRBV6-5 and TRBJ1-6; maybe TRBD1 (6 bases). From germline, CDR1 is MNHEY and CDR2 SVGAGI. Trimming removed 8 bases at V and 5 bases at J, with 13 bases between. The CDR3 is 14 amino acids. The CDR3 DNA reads TGTGCCAGCGGGTCAGGGGCGGATAATTCACCCCTCCACTTT. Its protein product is CASGSGADNSPLHF.

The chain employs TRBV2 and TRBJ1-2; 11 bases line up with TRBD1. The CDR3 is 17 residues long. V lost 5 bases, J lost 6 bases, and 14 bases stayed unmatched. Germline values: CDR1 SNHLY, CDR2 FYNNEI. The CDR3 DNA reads TGTGCCAGCAGTAACCGATTACCGGGACAGGGGGAGGATGGCTACACCTTC. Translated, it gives CASSNRLPGQGEDGYTF.

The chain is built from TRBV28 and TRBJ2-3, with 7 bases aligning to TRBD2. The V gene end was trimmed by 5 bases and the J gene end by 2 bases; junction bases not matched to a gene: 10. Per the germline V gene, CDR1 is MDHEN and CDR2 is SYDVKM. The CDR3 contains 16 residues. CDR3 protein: CASSDGTSAYTDTQYF. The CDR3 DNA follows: TGTGCCAGCAGTGATGGAACTAGCGCGTACACAGATACGCAGTATTTT.